This passage covers 21 T cell receptor beta chains from one sample sequenced in a study of T cell responses to AZD1222 COVID-19 vaccine. Method: immunoSEQ multiplex PCR; TCRdb's copy keeps in-frame clones and lacks some. Found here are over 110,000 clones, roughly 90% of them singletons; the top ten hold approximately 3.4%. The sequencing used peripheral blood, collected on day 0 of AZD1222 vaccination. These receptor sequences come from an adult in good health.

V gene TRBV23-1 combines with J gene TRBJ2-3, with 11 nucleotides matching TRBD2. TRBV23-1 is an open reading frame, and its role is uncertain. The CDR3 contains 16 residues. Trimming cost V 6 bases and J 0 bases; bases outside gene matches: 5. CDR3 in amino acids: CASRTSGRISTDTQYF. In DNA, the CDR3 is TGCGCCAGCAGAACTAGCGGGAGAATTAGCACAGATACGCAGTATTTT.

The genes are TRBV5-1 and TRBJ2-2; D perhaps matches TRBD1 (6 bases). CDR3 length equals 14 residues. Germline values: CDR1 SGHRS, CDR2 YFSETQ. V lost 3 bases and J 3 bases, leaving 9 bases between the germline ends. The CDR3 sequence: CASSWDTDTGELFF. The CDR3, as DNA: TGCGCCAGCAGCTGGGACACCGACACCGGGGAGCTGTTTTTT.

The V and J genes are TRBV25-1 and TRBJ2-7; D might be TRBD2 (6 bases). With 4 bases removed from V and 0 bases from J, the gap between germline ends came to 16 bases. This CDR3 spans 16 amino acids. Germline V gene sequence: CDR1 MGHDK, CDR2 SYGVNS. The chain's CDR3 is CASSAGTSYGSYEQYF. CDR3 sequence (DNA): TGTGCCAGCAGTGCCGGGACTTCTTACGGCTCCTACGAGCAGTACTTC.

This chain connects TRBV12-3 or TRBV12-4 to TRBJ1-5; D is undetermined. Trimming shortened V by 3 bases and J by 0 bases, and 3 bases separated the two germline ends. This CDR3 has 13 residues. In nucleotides, the CDR3 is TGTGCCAGCAGTTTTAATAGCAATCAGCCCCAGCATTTT. This gives the protein CASSFNSNQPQHF.

In this sample, this clone turned up once. The V call is TRBV2, the J call TRBJ1-6; D call uncertain. Between the trimmed V and J ends, which lost 2 bases and 4 bases, there was a span of 3 bases. Per germline, CDR1 SNHLY and CDR2 FYNNEI. The CDR3 contains 13 residues. The CDR3 nucleotides read TGTGCCAGCAGTGAACGGTATAATTCACCCCTCCACTTT. As protein: CASSERYNSPLHF.

The CDR3 coding sequence is TGTGCCTGGAGCACCCTACAGGGCCAAGAGACCCAGTACTTC. Translated, it gives CAWSTLQGQETQYF. The chain uses TRBV30 and TRBJ2-5; possibly TRBD1 for D (6 bases). CDR1 GTSNPN and CDR2 SVGIG come from the germline V gene (reference sequence). V shed 3 bases and J shed 1 base, with 12 bases lying between them. This CDR3 has 14 residues.

This chain uses TRBV12-3 or TRBV12-4 with TRBJ1-3; D unclear. This CDR3 has 12 amino acids. V was shortened by 1 base and J by 8 bases, with 6 bases between the two germline ends. The CDR3 protein is CASSLGGYTIYF. CDR3 in DNA: TGTGCCAGCAGTTTAGGTGGTTACACCATATATTTT.

The gene calls are TRBV7-9 and TRBJ1-1, with 7 nucleotides matching TRBD1. Germline-derived CDR1 and CDR2 are SEHNR and FQNEAQ (reference sequence). V lost 2 bases and J lost 2; bases outside the gene matches: 11. This CDR3 has 17 residues. CDR3 amino acids: CASSLSNRGTVNTEAFF. DNA for the CDR3: TGTGCCAGCAGCTTAAGTAACCGGGGGACAGTCAACACTGAAGCTTTCTTT.

This clone was detected once. This sequence joins TRBV29-1 and TRBJ1-2, with D perhaps TRBD1 (6 bases). There are 12 residues in the CDR3. Between the trimmed V and J ends, which lost 4 bases and 5 bases, there was a span of 11 bases. CDR1 SQVTM and CDR2 ANQGSEA come from the germline V gene. This CDR3 is CSVGLQGYGYTF. For the CDR3, the DNA is TGCAGCGTTGGGCTACAGGGTTATGGCTACACCTTC.

The chain uses TRBV10-1 and TRBJ1-1, with 9 bases lining up with TRBD1. The CDR3 extends over 18 amino acids. Germline V gene sequence: CDR1 WNHNN, CDR2 SYGVQD (reference sequence). The V segment lost 6 bases and the J segment 1 base; nucleotides outside the gene matches: 15. CDR3 DNA: TGCGCCAGCAGGTTTACTGGGACAGGGCTAATCGAGAACACTGAAGCTTTCTTT. It translates to CASRFTGTGLIENTEAFF.

The rearrangement uses TRBV10-3 and TRBJ1-3; D not certain. The germline V gene encodes CDR1 ENHRY and CDR2 SYGVKD. The CDR3 runs 14 residues. V lost 7 bases to trimming and J lost 2 bases, with 12 bases between them. CDR3 DNA sequence: TGTGCCATCAACCCAAATGGGGCTGGAAACACCATATATTTT. Residues: CAINPNGAGNTIYF.

This chain uses TRBV19 with TRBJ1-5; TRBD1 aligns across 8 bases. V gave up 5 bases and J gave up 3 bases; unmatched junction bases: 9. Per the germline V gene, CDR1 is LNHDA and CDR2 is SQIVND (reference sequence). CDR3 length: 16 amino acids. CDR3 coding DNA: TGTGCCAGTAGTGGAAGACAGGGGCCAAACAATCAGCCCCAGCATTTT. This codes for CASSGRQGPNNQPQHF.

The chain has TRBV10-3 and TRBJ2-2; 8 nucleotides agree with TRBD1. Per germline, CDR1 ENHRY and CDR2 SYGVKD. The length of the CDR3 is 14 residues. With 8 bases clipped from V and 0 bases from J, the junction kept 2 bases outside the gene matches. The CDR3 loop is CAIDRGTNTGELFF. CDR3 nucleotide sequence: TGTGCCATCGACAGGGGAACGAACACCGGGGAGCTGTTTTTT.

This rearrangement joins TRBV7-9 to TRBJ2-6; the D is unclear. CDR3 length: 14 amino acids. V lost 5 bases to trimming and J lost 4 bases, with 9 bases between them. CDR1 SEHNR and CDR2 FQNEAQ come from the germline V gene (reference sequence). The CDR3 protein is CASSPASGANVLTF. In DNA, the CDR3 is TGTGCCAGCAGCCCCGCTTCGGGGGCCAACGTCCTGACTTTC.

Ten or more counts support this clone. The chain links TRBV5-8 to TRBJ2-7, with D perhaps TRBD1 (6 bases). CDR1 and CDR2 from the germline V gene are SGHTS and YDEGEE. The CDR3 runs 15 residues. Trimming pared 0 bases from V and 6 bases from J, leaving 16 bases between. The CDR3 sequence is CASSLVIRGVPEQYF. DNA of the CDR3: TGTGCCAGCAGCTTGGTCATCAGGGGTGTCCCCGAGCAGTACTTC.

This clone was observed a handful of times. The chain employs TRBV18 and TRBJ2-1, with D possibly matching TRBD2 (7 bases). Germline V lookup: CDR1 KGHSH, CDR2 LQKENI. V lost 5 bases to trimming and J lost 5 bases, with 25 bases between them. This CDR3 has 18 residues. This CDR3 is CASSSELLAVRGDNEQFF. The CDR3 bases are TGTGCCAGCTCATCGGAGCTCCTAGCGGTGAGGGGGGACAATGAGCAGTTCTTC.

The rearrangement uses TRBV6-5 and TRBJ2-1, with a possible D match to TRBD1 (5 bases). Trimming took off 6 bases at V and 2 bases at J, with 8 bases between the two ends. The germline V gene has CDR1 MNHEY and CDR2 SVGAGI. This CDR3 comprises 13 residues. The chain's CDR3 is CASRRTPYNEQFF. CDR3 sequence (DNA): TGTGCCAGCAGAAGGACACCCTACAATGAGCAGTTCTTC.

With respect to this clone: Other DNA sequences of this sample code for an identical CDR3. This chain connects TRBV5-1 to TRBJ1-1, with 7 bases aligning to TRBD1. Germline assignment: CDR1 SGHRS and CDR2 YFSETQ. CDR3 length: 14 amino acids. V was clipped by 1 base and J by 4 bases; unmatched bases: 4. The CDR3 DNA reads TGCGCCAGCAGCTTGAGGCAGGGGGGCACTGAAGCTTTCTTT. It specifies CASSLRQGGTEAFF. Drawing the rest from reference TRBV5-1 and TRBJ1-1, the complete variable domain is KAGVTQTPRYLIKTRGQQVTLSCSPISGHRSVSWYQQTPGQGLQFLFEYFSETQRNKGNFPGRFSGRQFSNSRSEMNVSTLELGDSALYLCASSLRQGGTEAFFGQGTRLTVV.

J is TRBJ2-1 and V is TRBV9, with TRBD2 matching 9 bases. The V segment lost 2 bases and the J segment 6 bases; nucleotides outside the gene matches: 3. CDR3 length: 14 amino acids. Germline assignment: CDR1 SGDLS and CDR2 YYNGEE. CDR3 coding DNA: TGTGCCAGCAGCGTTAGCGGGAGAATCAATGAGCAGTTCTTC. Its translation: CASSVSGRINEQFF.

The table lists this clone with a count of one. This sequence joins TRBV3-1 (or the pseudogene TRBV3-2) and TRBJ1-1, with no clear D. Germline CDR1 LGHDT, CDR2 YNNKEL (reference sequence). This CDR3 contains 18 residues. V lost 4 bases to trimming and J lost 4 bases, with 25 bases between them. CDR3 nucleotide sequence: TGTGCCAGCAGCCCAAGTAGGATCACAGCGATAACGAGCACTGAAGCTTTCTTT. This translates into CASSPSRITAITSTEAFF.

V and J are TRBV12-3 or TRBV12-4 and TRBJ2-5, with no clear D. This CDR3 comprises 12 residues. The V and J ends lost 6 bases and 5 bases respectively, with 10 bases between them. The CDR3 DNA is TGTGCCAGCAGCCAGACGGGTGAGACCCAGTACTTC. Translating it yields CASSQTGETQYF.